A single sample gave rise to the 25 T cell receptor beta chains below, sequenced in a study of shared clonotypes between healthy human individuals. The repertoire was sequenced with immunoSEQ multiplex PCR; TCRdb's copy has only in-frame clones and lacks some. The sample lists millions of clones; roughly 93% were seen once. The sample comprised naive CD4+ T cells from PBMCs. The subset: CD45RA+ positively selected. Source of these receptors: a man aged 18 to 29 in good health. Some clones in this sample may be carry-over from other donors' samples.

The CDR3: CASSLYRGGHQPQHF. CDR3 DNA sequence: TGTGCCAGCAGTTTATATCGAGGGGGACATCAGCCCCAGCATTTT. The V gene is TRBV28, the J gene TRBJ1-5; a weak D match, TRBD1 (6 bases). CDR1 is MDHEN, CDR2 SYDVKM, per germline. With 1 base removed from V and 5 bases from J, the gap between germline ends came to 12 bases. CDR3 length: 15 residues.

J is TRBJ1-5 and V is TRBV15, with TRBD1 matching over 7 bases. V shed 0 bases and J 4 bases; nucleotides not matched to a gene: 3. This CDR3 spans 15 amino acids. Germline CDR1 and CDR2: LNHNV and YYDKDF (reference sequence). CDR3 DNA sequence: TGTGCCACCAGCAGAGATGGGACAGCAAATCAGCCCCAGCATTTT. It encodes CATSRDGTANQPQHF.

V usage is TRBV7-8 and J usage is TRBJ1-1; possible D gene TRBD1, 5 bases. V lost 4 bases, J lost 11 bases, and 17 bases lay in between. The CDR3 is 13 amino acids. In germline, CDR1 is SGHVS, CDR2 FQNEAQ. In DNA, the CDR3 is TGTGCCAGCAGCTCAGAGCGCAGGGCTCGGGCTTTCTTT. Protein sequence: CASSSERRARAFF.

The CDR3 loop reads CASSLGPGEGTRETQYF. In nucleotides, the CDR3 is TGTGCCAGCAGTTTAGGTCCTGGAGAGGGGACGCGAGAGACCCAGTACTTC. This chain links TRBV27 with TRBJ2-5; possibly TRBD1 or TRBD2 for D (5 bases each). The CDR3 is 17 residues long. The germline V and J ends were trimmed by 2 bases and 4 bases, with 20 bases remaining between them. Germline assignment: CDR1 MNHEY and CDR2 SMNVEV (reference sequence).

The chain uses TRBV7-9 and TRBJ1-6; a weak D match, TRBD1 (6 bases). CDR1 and CDR2 from the germline V gene are SEHNR and FQNEAQ (reference sequence). V was clipped by 5 bases and J by 10 bases, with 15 bases between them. The CDR3 runs 14 residues. The CDR3 is CASSPMWGPSPLHF. The CDR3 DNA reads TGTGCCAGCAGCCCCATGTGGGGGCCGTCACCCCTCCACTTT.

The J gene is TRBJ2-3, the V gene TRBV28; possibly TRBD1 or TRBD2 for D (6 bases each). Germline assignment: CDR1 MDHEN and CDR2 SYDVKM. The V and J ends lost 0 bases and 4 bases respectively, with 11 bases between them. CDR3 length: 15 residues. The CDR3 region is CASSLWRGAADTQYF. The DNA of the CDR3 is TGTGCCAGCAGTTTATGGAGGGGGGCGGCAGATACGCAGTATTTT. The full variable domain, completed using reference TRBV28 and TRBJ2-3, is DVKVTQSSRYLVKRTGEKVFLECVQDMDHENMFWYRQDPGLGLRLIYFSYDVKMKEKGDIPEGYSVSREKKERFSLILESASTNQTSMYLCASSLWRGAADTQYFGPGTRLTVL.

CDR3 amino acids: CASSLVGAARTYNEQFF. In DNA form, the CDR3 reads TGTGCCAGCAGCTTAGTAGGGGCGGCACGTACCTACAATGAGCAGTTCTTC. The V and J genes are TRBV7-2 and TRBJ2-1, with D possibly matching TRBD1 (5 bases). CDR3 length: 17 residues. The V and J ends lost 1 base and 2 bases respectively, with 15 bases between them. Germline-derived CDR1 and CDR2 are SGHTA and FQGNSA.

The chain carries TRBV6-1 and TRBJ1-5; D might be TRBD1 (5 bases). The germline V gene encodes CDR1 MNHNS and CDR2 SASEGT. V was trimmed by 3 bases and J by 0 bases, leaving 15 bases between them. The CDR3 extends over 17 amino acids. CDR3 region: CASSEKSGIYSNQPQHF. The CDR3 DNA reads TGTGCCAGCAGTGAGAAATCAGGGATCTATAGCAATCAGCCCCAGCATTTT.

This chain connects TRBV14 to TRBJ2-6; D gene unclear. CDR1 and CDR2 from the germline V gene are SGHDN and FVKESK. Trimming shortened V by 3 bases and J by 0 bases, and 12 bases separated the two germline ends. The CDR3 is made up of 17 amino acids. The CDR3 spells CASSHSRADSGANVLTF. The CDR3 DNA is TGTGCCAGCAGCCACTCAAGGGCGGACTCTGGGGCCAACGTCCTGACTTTC.

This chain connects TRBV28 to TRBJ2-7, with TRBD1 matching 8 bases. Germline CDR1 MDHEN, CDR2 SYDVKM. With 5 bases clipped from V and 8 bases from J, the junction kept 11 bases outside the gene matches. The CDR3 runs to 14 residues. This chain's CDR3 is CASSPGQAQMKQYF. CDR3 DNA: TGTGCCAGCAGTCCGGGACAGGCTCAAATGAAGCAGTACTTC.

This rearrangement joins TRBV5-3 to TRBJ2-3; D could derive from TRBD1 or TRBD2 (5 bases each). TRBV5-3 is filed as an ORF, its function uncertain. CDR3 length: 19 amino acids. Trimming stripped 2 bases from V and 0 bases from J, with 22 bases between. CDR3 nucleotide sequence: TGTGCCAGAAGCTTAGGGACCGGCCATGTCGTACGGAGCACAGATACGCAGTATTTT. Its protein is CARSLGTGHVVRSTDTQYF.

The chain carries TRBV15 and TRBJ2-5; D is possibly TRBD1 (6 bases). The germline V and J ends were trimmed by 6 bases and 2 bases, with 13 bases remaining between them. There are 14 residues in the CDR3. Germline V gene data show CDR1 as LNHNV and CDR2 as YYDKDF (reference sequence). CDR3 DNA: TGTGCCACCAGTAGGGGACAAATTCAAGAGACCCAGTACTTC. The encoded protein is CATSRGQIQETQYF.

As to this clone: This sample includes further DNA sequences coding for the same CDR3. V is TRBV5-1 and J is TRBJ1-1; maybe TRBD1 (5 bases). The CDR3 spans 14 residues. Looked up from germline, CDR1 is SGHRS and CDR2 is YFSETQ. Trimming shortened V by 2 bases and J by 0 bases, and 8 bases separated the two germline ends. The CDR3 reads CASSFRGLNTEAFF. The DNA for the CDR3 is TGCGCCAGCAGCTTTCGGGGGTTGAACACTGAAGCTTTCTTT. Combining the CDR3 with reference TRBV5-1 and TRBJ1-1 gives the whole variable domain KAGVTQTPRYLIKTRGQQVTLSCSPISGHRSVSWYQQTPGQGLQFLFEYFSETQRNKGNFPGRFSGRQFSNSRSEMNVSTLELGDSALYLCASSFRGLNTEAFFGQGTRLTVV.

This chain joins TRBV25-1 and TRBJ2-2; 9 bases map to TRBD1. Germline loops: CDR1 MGHDK, CDR2 SYGVNS. The J segment lost 3 bases and the V segment lost 6 bases, leaving 2 bases of the junction unmatched. CDR3 length equals 14 residues. CDR3 DNA: TGTGCCAGCAGAGGACAGGGGTACACCGGGGAGCTGTTTTTT. Translating gives CASRGQGYTGELFF.

V and J are TRBV28 and TRBJ1-5; a possible D gene is TRBD1 (5 bases). Trimming removed 6 bases at V and 1 base at J, with 13 bases between. Germline-derived CDR1 and CDR2 are MDHEN and SYDVKM. The CDR3 spans 15 residues. CDR3 amino acids: CASRSGGASNQPQHF. DNA for the CDR3: TGTGCCAGCAGATCAGGTGGGGCGAGCAATCAGCCCCAGCATTTT. Full variable domain (outside the CDR3, taken from reference TRBV28 and TRBJ1-5): DVKVTQSSRYLVKRTGEKVFLECVQDMDHENMFWYRQDPGLGLRLIYFSYDVKMKEKGDIPEGYSVSREKKERFSLILESASTNQTSMYLCASRSGGASNQPQHFGDGTRLSIL.

This rearrangement joins TRBV27 to TRBJ2-2, with D tentatively TRBD2 (6 bases). The CDR3 has 18 amino acids. Between the trimmed V and J ends, which lost 2 bases and 3 bases, there was a span of 19 bases. From germline, CDR1 is MNHEY and CDR2 SMNVEV (reference sequence). CDR3 in amino acids: CASSLRGTRSSYTGELFF. For the CDR3, the DNA is TGTGCCAGCAGTTTACGCGGGACGAGGAGTTCGTACACCGGGGAGCTGTTTTTT.

This chain joins TRBV4-2 and TRBJ2-3, with D possibly being TRBD2 (6 bases). V was trimmed by 0 bases and J by 0 bases, leaving 13 bases between them. CDR1 and CDR2 from the germline V gene are LGHNA and YNFKEQ. CDR3 size: 17 residues. The chain's CDR3 is CASSQESRGISTDTQYF. The CDR3 region has the DNA TGTGCCAGCAGCCAAGAGTCCCGGGGGATAAGCACAGATACGCAGTATTTT.

This clone came up once. The chain employs TRBV27 and TRBJ1-1; tentative D call: TRBD1 (6 bases). CDR1 and CDR2 from the germline V gene are MNHEY and SMNVEV (reference sequence). The CDR3 extends over 14 amino acids. V lost 6 bases to trimming and J lost 0 bases, with 11 bases between them. CDR3 sequence: CASRPGQLNTEAFF. The CDR3 nucleotides read TGTGCCAGCAGACCGGGACAATTGAACACTGAAGCTTTCTTT.

This rearrangement joins TRBV7-2 to TRBJ2-3; D is perhaps TRBD1 or TRBD2 (6 bases each). Per germline, CDR1 SGHTA and CDR2 FQGNSA. The V end lost 4 bases, the J end lost 8 bases, and 19 bases lay between the germline ends. This CDR3 is built from 15 residues. CDR3 sequence reads: CASSSLGGIDGTQYF. The CDR3 nucleotides are TGTGCCAGCAGCTCCCTAGGGGGGATTGATGGTACGCAGTATTTT.

This chain links TRBV7-8 with TRBJ2-7; 12 bases are shared with TRBD2. Germline V gene sequence: CDR1 SGHVS, CDR2 FQNEAQ. This CDR3 comprises 16 residues. V lost 3 bases, J lost 6 bases, and 9 bases stayed unmatched. CDR3 nucleotide sequence: TGTGCCAGCAGCTTCCTAGCGGGAGGGGATCCTGGCGAGCAGTACTTC. Translation: CASSFLAGGDPGEQYF.

The genes are TRBV28 and TRBJ2-5, with D possibly matching TRBD1 (5 bases). The germline V gene encodes CDR1 MDHEN and CDR2 SYDVKM. This CDR3 is 14 amino acids long. The V gene lost 2 bases and the J gene lost 5 bases, with 12 bases spanning the gap. CDR3 loop: CASSLIQGRETQYF. The CDR3 DNA is TGTGCCAGCAGTTTAATCCAGGGTAGGGAGACCCAGTACTTC. Combining the CDR3 with reference TRBV28 and TRBJ2-5 gives the whole variable domain DVKVTQSSRYLVKRTGEKVFLECVQDMDHENMFWYRQDPGLGLRLIYFSYDVKMKEKGDIPEGYSVSREKKERFSLILESASTNQTSMYLCASSLIQGRETQYFGPGTRLLVL.

CDR3 sequence reads: CASSPRDRIEKLFF. In DNA, the CDR3 is TGTGCCAGCTCCCCCCGGGACAGGATTGAAAAACTGTTTTTT. The J gene is TRBJ1-4, the V gene TRBV6-1; 8 nucleotides align to TRBD1. Germline CDR1 reads MNHNS; CDR2 reads SASEGT. The CDR3 is 14 residues long. V shed 8 bases, J shed 7 bases, and the junction held 9 bases outside the gene matches.

This chain joins TRBV2 and TRBJ2-1, with unresolved D. The CDR3 covers 14 residues. Trimming stripped 5 bases from V and 3 bases from J, with 11 bases between. Germline assignment: CDR1 SNHLY and CDR2 FYNNEI. For the CDR3, the DNA is TGTGCCAGCAGTTCCCGGGCCATCTACAATGAGCAGTTCTTC. This encodes CASSSRAIYNEQFF.

The J gene is TRBJ2-2, the V gene TRBV14, with D uncertain. The CDR3 extends over 16 amino acids. CDR1 is SGHDN and CDR2 is FVKESK in the germline V gene. V was clipped by 1 base and J by 2 bases, with 11 bases between them. The CDR3 region is CASSQGPGLNTGELFF. The CDR3 DNA sequence: TGTGCCAGCAGCCAAGGGCCGGGCCTTAACACCGGGGAGCTGTTTTTT.

The chain recombines TRBV5-1 with TRBJ1-1; TRBD1 aligns across 7 bases. CDR1 SGHRS and CDR2 YFSETQ come from the germline V gene. J was trimmed by 0 bases and V by 3 bases; bases with no gene match: 5. The CDR3 runs 15 residues. The CDR3 DNA reads as TGCGCCAGCAGCTGGGCAGGGGGTATGAACACTGAAGCTTTCTTT. As protein: CASSWAGGMNTEAFF.